This T cell receptor beta chain derives from a study of shared clonotypes between healthy human individuals. Study observations and caveats: Represented diversity (both genetic and exposure-history) was limited by the small number of donors.

Genomic DNA (from each subset) was split evenly across several immunoSEQ plates. Sequencing on ten immunoSEQ deep assay plates was performed for unsorted PBMC DNA. Produced via immunoSEQ multiplex PCR; TCRdb's table is partial and in-frame only. The sample lists some 480,000 clones; 79% were seen once. A word on this clone: The antigen remains unidentified.

V was shortened by 9 bases and J by 3 bases, with 9 bases between the two germline ends. The CDR3 runs to 12 residues. Germline V gene sequence: CDR1 MDHEN, CDR2 SYDVKM. This TCR derives from a woman aged 40 to 50 in good health. Some clones in this sample may be carry-over from other donors' samples. The rearrangement links TRBV28 to TRBJ1-5, with D perhaps matching TRBD1 (5 bases). Sequencing was carried out using PBMCs. Here the CDR3 reads CASQGVNQPQHF. CDR3 in DNA: TGTGCCAGTCAAGGGGTCAATCAGCCCCAGCATTTT.